A selection of T cell receptor beta chains follows, all from one sample in a study of OX40 agonist ivuxolimab in advanced cancers. Clones were sequenced by immunoSEQ multiplex PCR, and TCRdb holds only the in-frame ones, with some missing. The sample yields tens of thousands of clones, roughly 85% seen once. The source material was CD4+ or CD8+ T cells sorted from blood, sampled in a trial of the OX40 agonist ivuxolimab. These receptor sequences come from an adult with an advanced solid tumor such as melanoma, head and neck, liver or kidney cancer. CDR3s include the opening cysteine and the closing phenylalanine or tryptophan. A D gene is named only where the DNA matches it firmly. The size entry is marked missing in some rows and otherwise reads once, few, many or a size class.

J: TRBJ1-4
V: TRBV11-2
size: NA
D: NA
CDR3: CASIPGKGREKLFF
DNA: TGTGCCAGCATCCCGGGAAAGGGCCGTGAAAAACTGTTTTTT

J: TRBJ2-7
V: TRBV19
size: NA
D: NA
CDR3: CASSPRGTPTYEQYF
DNA: TGTGCCAGTAGTCCAAGGGGGACACCTACGTACGAGCAGTACTTC

J: TRBJ2-5
V: TRBV6-1
size: NA
D: TRBD1
CDR3: CASSESRDRGRETQYF
DNA: TGTGCCAGCAGTGAATCCCGGGACAGGGGGCGAGAGACCCAGTACTTC

J: TRBJ2-7
V: TRBV7-2
size: few
D: NA
CDR3: CASSPDEVGEQYF
DNA: TGTGCCAGCAGCCCAGATGAGGTCGGCGAGCAGTACTTC

J: TRBJ2-7
V: TRBV5-1
size: NA
D: NA
CDR3: CASSFPPTGTDSEQYF
DNA: TGCGCCAGCAGCTTCCCCCCCACGGGCACCGACAGCGAGCAGTACTTC

J: TRBJ2-5
V: TRBV15
size: NA
D: TRBD1
CDR3: CATSRGVRGRWETQYF
DNA: TGTGCCACCAGCAGAGGTGTCAGGGGGCGCTGGGAGACCCAGTACTTC

J: TRBJ2-7
V: TRBV28
size: NA
D: NA
CDR3: CASSSLGHSYEQYF
DNA: TGTGCCAGCAGTTCCCTGGGACATTCCTACGAGCAGTACTTC

J: TRBJ2-3
V: TRBV25-1
size: NA
D: TRBD1
CDR3: CATGTVTDTQYF
DNA: TGTGCCACTGGGACAGTTACAGATACGCAGTATTTT

J: TRBJ2-1
V: TRBV6-5
size: NA
D: TRBD1
CDR3: CASTGTGDEQFF
DNA: TGTGCCAGCACCGGGACAGGGGATGAGCAGTTCTTC

J: TRBJ1-2
V: TRBV19
size: NA
D: TRBD1
CDR3: CASSSRDRGRGYTF
DNA: TGTGCCAGTAGTAGCCGGGACAGGGGGCGAGGCTACACCTTC

J: TRBJ2-1
V: TRBV4-2
size: once
D: TRBD2
CDR3: CASSQGAGGPVNEQFF
DNA: TGTGCCAGCAGCCAAGGGGCGGGAGGGCCCGTCAATGAGCAGTTCTTC

J: TRBJ1-5
V: TRBV10-3
size: NA
D: NA
CDR3: CAISESTNQPQHF
DNA: TGTGCCATCAGTGAGTCGACAAATCAGCCCCAGCATTTT

J: TRBJ1-2
V: TRBV4-1
size: NA
D: TRBD1
CDR3: CASSQADREGGYTF
DNA: TGCGCCAGCAGCCAAGCCGACAGGGAAGGAGGCTACACCTTC

J: TRBJ2-3
V: TRBV7-6
size: once
D: NA
CDR3: CASSRRIVADTDTQYF
DNA: TGTGCCAGCAGCAGGAGGATTGTAGCGGACACAGATACGCAGTATTTT

J: TRBJ2-1
V: TRBV9
size: few
D: TRBD2
CDR3: CASSPGGGRAGAYNEQFF
DNA: TGTGCCAGCAGCCCAGGTGGCGGGAGGGCCGGGGCCTACAATGAGCAGTTCTTC

J: TRBJ1-2
V: TRBV6-5
size: NA
D: NA
CDR3: CASSYSAGGQYGYTF
DNA: TGTGCCAGCAGTTACTCGGCGGGGGGCCAATATGGCTACACCTTC